Below, 12 T cell receptor beta chains from the same sample are listed, as sequenced in a study of control samples from healthy donors and cancer patients. Profiling relied on immunoSEQ multiplex PCR, and the TCRdb table lists in-frame clones only, not all of them. Of 70,000 or so clones in the sample, roughly 92% were seen once. What was sequenced was blood. The receptors were sampled from a woman aged 40 to 55 in good health.

This chain connects TRBV6-4 to TRBJ1-6, with a weak D call TRBD1 (5 bases). CDR1 and CDR2 from the germline V gene are MRHNA and SNTAGT. This CDR3 is 15 amino acids long. V shed 0 bases and J shed 5 bases, with 8 bases lying between them. The CDR3 loop reads CASSDSGTHNSPLHF. As DNA, the CDR3 is TGTGCCAGCAGTGACTCCGGGACGCATAATTCACCCCTCCACTTT.

The V gene is TRBV6-1, the J gene TRBJ2-7; 10 positions match TRBD1. The V and J ends lost 2 bases and 4 bases, in that order; junction bases with no gene match: 2. CDR1 MNHNS and CDR2 SASEGT come from the germline V gene. This CDR3 region has 14 residues. CDR3 protein: CASSEMGQGYEQYF. CDR3 nucleotide sequence: TGTGCCAGCAGTGAAATGGGACAGGGGTACGAGCAGTACTTC.

The genes are TRBV5-1 and TRBJ1-1, with D possibly TRBD1 on 5 matching bases. This CDR3 is built from 14 residues. Germline V gives CDR1 SGHRS, CDR2 YFSETQ. The V end lost 4 bases, the J end lost 1 base, and 11 bases lay between the germline ends. CDR3 protein: CASSLTTGNTEAFF. The CDR3 nucleotides read TGCGCCAGCAGCCTGACTACAGGGAACACTGAAGCTTTCTTT.

The chain joins TRBV18 to TRBJ2-7, with D possibly TRBD2 on 5 matching bases. The length of the CDR3 is 14 residues. Trimming took off 0 bases at V and 3 bases at J, with 9 bases between the two ends. Germline V gene data show CDR1 as KGHSH and CDR2 as LQKENI. The CDR3 is CASSPPSGDYEQYF. CDR3 DNA sequence: TGTGCCAGCTCACCACCGAGCGGAGACTACGAGCAGTACTTC. The whole variable domain, filled in from reference TRBV18 and TRBJ2-7, reads NAGVMQNPRHLVRRRGQEARLRCSPMKGHSHVYWYRQLPEEGLKFMVYLQKENIIDESGMPKERFSAEFPKEGPSILRIQQVVRGDSAAYFCASSPPSGDYEQYFGPGTRLTVT.

This clone has only one observation. The rearrangement links TRBV4-2 to TRBJ2-7, with 9 bases identical to TRBD2. Germline CDR1 is LGHNA and CDR2 is YNFKEQ. V lost 0 bases, J lost 6 bases, and 6 bases stayed unmatched. This CDR3 contains 15 residues. CDR3 nucleotide sequence: TGTGCCAGCAGCCAAGATGGCGGGGGGGCCGGCGAGCAGTACTTC. This codes for CASSQDGGGAGEQYF.

V usage is TRBV5-6 and J usage is TRBJ2-7; D possibly corresponds to TRBD1 (5 bases). The CDR3 consists of 14 residues. V lost 2 bases, J lost 3 bases, and 12 bases lay in between. CDR1 is SGHDT and CDR2 is YYEEEE in the germline V gene. CDR3 nucleotide sequence: TGTGCCAGCAGCTTTGGGGCAGGAGTCTACGAGCAGTACTTC. Translation: CASSFGAGVYEQYF.

The V and J genes are TRBV9 and TRBJ1-3, with TRBD1 matching over 8 bases. There are 15 residues in the CDR3. Germline CDR1 and CDR2: SGDLS and YYNGEE. The V gene end was trimmed by 3 bases and the J gene end by 8 bases; junction bases not matched to a gene: 10. CDR3 DNA: TGTGCCAGCAGCGACCCAAGGACAGGGAGGGACACCATATATTTT. Residues: CASSDPRTGRDTIYF. The full variable domain, in which reference TRBV9 and TRBJ1-3 provide the parts outside the CDR3, is DSGVTQTPKHLITATGQRVTLRCSPRSGDLSVYWYQQSLDQGLQFLIQYYNGEERAKGNILERFSAQQFPDLHSELNLSSLELGDSALYFCASSDPRTGRDTIYFGEGSWLTVV.

J is TRBJ2-6 and V is TRBV5-1; TRBD1 agrees at 11 bases. V dropped 2 bases and J dropped 1; count of bases not matched to a gene: 5. This CDR3 is built from 18 residues. CDR1 and CDR2 (germline): SGHRS, YFSETQ. CDR3 in amino acids: CASSLRTGGLSGANVLTF. CDR3 in DNA: TGCGCCAGCAGCTTACGGACAGGGGGCTTGTCTGGGGCCAACGTCCTGACTTTC.

This chain connects TRBV7-2 to TRBJ2-7; D might be TRBD1 (5 bases). Trimming took 4 bases from V and 5 from J, leaving 18 bases between them. This CDR3 has 15 residues. CDR1 is SGHTA, CDR2 FQGNSA, per germline. CDR3 nucleotide sequence: TGTGCCAGCAGCTCGGCCGGGCCCCCCAGGGACGAGCAGTACTTC. Its translation: CASSSAGPPRDEQYF.

The chain uses TRBV6-2 or TRBV6-3 and TRBJ1-2; TRBD1 matches at 7 bases. From germline, CDR1 is MNHEY and CDR2 SVGEGT. The junction had 6 bases not matched to a gene; V was cut back by 8 bases and J by 3 bases. The CDR3 consists of 13 residues. CDR3 nucleotide sequence: TGTGCCAGCTGCCCAGGGGGGTACTATGGCTACACCTTC. Translation gives CASCPGGYYGYTF.

V and J are TRBV5-4 and TRBJ2-4; 12 positions match TRBD1. V dropped 7 bases and J dropped 9; count of bases not matched to a gene: 8. Germline values: CDR1 SGHNT, CDR2 YYREEE (reference sequence). This CDR3 spans 14 amino acids. The chain's CDR3 is CASGTGGPQGIQYF. DNA of the CDR3: TGTGCCAGCGGGACAGGGGGCCCCCAAGGCATTCAGTACTTC.

DNA of the CDR3: TGTGCCAGCAGCTCGAGCTCCTACAATGAGCAGTTCTTC. Amino acid sequence: CASSSSSYNEQFF. This chain connects TRBV7-9 to TRBJ2-1; no definite D call. The CDR3 contains 13 residues. Germline CDR1 reads SEHNR; CDR2 reads FQNEAQ (reference sequence). V lost 4 bases to trimming and J lost 0 bases, with 4 bases between them.